This TCR beta chain was identified during a study of response to subunit inactivated influenza vaccine (dated by TCRdb to 2017 to 2018). With regard to the full study: To follow how T cells responded to a trivalent subunit inactivated influenza vaccine, the researchers relied on deep quantitative profiling of the T cell receptor repertoire. Results the study describes overall, beyond this receptor: The authors proposed that each seasonal influenza vaccination may bring in only a limited number of new T cells.

The time point label here, explained by the study, means: 45 days after influenza vaccine administration. Library method: RT-PCR. TCRdb lists the instrument as Illumina HiSeq 2500. The raw public data were reprocessed by TCRdb itself: fastp quality trimming at Q25, MiXCR clonotype calling, in-frame beta chains only. Every entry covers one CDR3 protein and lists the most common genes and DNA from its rows. The sample table records some 500,000 distinct CDR3 sequences; roughly 13% of these occur just once. The leading ten clones occupy over 10% of the sample. In this sample, this clonotype turned up many times. Its antigen is currently not known. No much larger clonotype is one base removed from it; base qualities were not supplied. Taken from cysteine to phenylalanine, the CDR3 has 16 residues. Just CDR3 DNA is preserved here, 48 bases in frame from base 1. Trimming costs V 6 bases and J 8 bases, and their ends lie 23 bases apart.

The sequence was obtained from a man in his fifties who received an inactivated influenza vaccine. Donor details come from another sample of the same person, matched by shared clones. The chain employs TRBV12-3 or TRBV12-4 and TRBJ2-1; the D gene identity is not certain. The source was PBMCs from blood, collected more than 35 days after vaccination. The CDR3 protein is CASSLGRWAGDDEQFF. The DNA is as follows: TGTGCCAGCAGCCTCGGTCGGTGGGCCGGCGACGATGAGCAGTTCTTC.